Each of the 11 T cell receptor beta chains below was sequenced from the same sample in a study of Ad26.COV2.S vaccination and SARS-CoV-2 variants. Treatment here: roughly 18 received Ad26.COV2.S at low or high dose, single or two shots; roughly 5 received placebo; per-sample allocation not given. At day 63 after the first vaccine or placebo injection, samples were drawn. The table came from immunoSEQ multiplex PCR; TCRdb's copy has only in-frame clones and leaves some out. The repertoire has 380,000 or so clones, about 83% of them found once; the top ten carry approximately 7.8%. This specimen was peripheral blood, taken in a trial of Ad26.COV2.S vaccine versus placebo. Receptors were obtained from a person between 18 and 60 years old who received the Ad26.COV2.S COVID-19 vaccine or a placebo.

A word on this clone: The junction and the germline gene differ at one end; a read error may be behind it. This chain joins TRBV2 and TRBJ1-1; the D is unclear. The CDR3 loop spans 12 amino acids. Germline V CDR1 and CDR2: SNHLY, FYNNEI. The CDR3 loop is CALRTLNTEAFF. The CDR3 nucleotides are TGTGCCCTCCGGACCTTGAATACTGAAGCTTTCTTT.

This sequence joins TRBV18 and TRBJ1-1; D might be TRBD1 (6 bases). CDR3 length: 15 amino acids. Looked up from germline, CDR1 is KGHSH and CDR2 is LQKENI. V was pared by 4 bases and J by 11 bases, with 23 bases between. CDR3 sequence (DNA): TGTGCCAGCTCACTGGGATCGGGGGCAATCGAGGGTGCTTTCTTT. Its protein product is CASSLGSGAIEGAFF.

Remarks on this clone: In the same sample, other DNA sequences code for this CDR3. The V call is TRBV5-1, the J call TRBJ2-3; 11 positions agree with TRBD2. With 0 bases clipped from V and 1 base from J, the junction kept 4 bases outside the gene matches. There are 17 residues in the CDR3. Germline CDR1 SGHRS, CDR2 YFSETQ. The CDR3 is CASSLELAGVGTDTQYF. The CDR3 bases are TGCGCCAGCAGCTTGGAACTAGCGGGAGTGGGCACAGATACGCAGTATTTT.

CDR3 DNA sequence: TGTGCCAGCAGCCGCCAAGCGGGAGATGGGAACGAGCAGTACTTC. Translation gives CASSRQAGDGNEQYF. The chain uses TRBV9 and TRBJ2-7, with 8 bases aligning to TRBD2. The V and J ends lost 4 bases and 5 bases, in that order; junction bases with no gene match: 11. Germline loops: CDR1 SGDLS, CDR2 YYNGEE. The CDR3 is made up of 15 amino acids.

With respect to this clone: One end of the junction does not line up with germline, which may come from a read error. V and J are TRBV18 and TRBJ1-1; 8 nucleotides match TRBD1. The CDR3 runs to 12 residues. The germline gives CDR1 KGHSH, CDR2 LQKENI. CDR3: CASSPDGTGYIF. In DNA, the CDR3 is TGTGCCAGCTCACCCGACGGGACAGGATATATCTTT.

This clone has only a few counts. This specimen includes other DNA sequences encoding the same CDR3. The chain carries TRBV19 and TRBJ1-5, with D uncertain. From germline, CDR1 is LNHDA and CDR2 SQIVND (reference sequence). Trimming took off 1 base at V and 6 bases at J, with 7 bases between the two ends. This CDR3 region has 13 residues. The CDR3 DNA sequence: TGTGCCAGTAGTATAGGAGGGAGTCAGCCCCAGCATTTT. Protein: CASSIGGSQPQHF. Full variable domain (missing parts from reference TRBV19 and TRBJ1-5): DGGITQSPKYLFRKEGQNVTLSCEQNLNHDAMYWYRQDPGQGLRLIYYSQIVNDFQKGDIAEGYSVSREKKESFPLTVTSAQKNPTAFYLCASSIGGSQPQHFGDGTRLSIL.

The rearrangement uses TRBV19 and TRBJ1-1, with D unresolved. Looked up from germline, CDR1 is LNHDA and CDR2 is SQIVND (reference sequence). This CDR3 is 15 amino acids long. The V end was cut by 3 bases, the J end by 3 bases, with 14 bases between. The CDR3 here is CASSIWGGSDTEAFF. As DNA, the CDR3 is TGTGCCAGTAGTATCTGGGGAGGGAGCGACACTGAAGCTTTCTTT.

The rearrangement links TRBV7-9 to TRBJ2-1; tentatively, D is TRBD2 (6 bases). CDR1 is SEHNR and CDR2 is FQNEAQ in the germline V gene (reference sequence). The V gene lost 5 bases and the J gene lost 0 bases, with 11 bases spanning the gap. This CDR3 contains 15 residues. This CDR3 is CASSPSSDSYNEQFF. The DNA of the CDR3 is TGTGCCAGCAGCCCTTCTAGCGACTCCTACAATGAGCAGTTCTTC.

The count of this clone is one. V and J are TRBV2 and TRBJ1-5; D might be TRBD1 (5 bases). CDR3 length equals 14 residues. Trimming removed 6 bases at V and 4 bases at J, with 13 bases between. Germline V gene lookup returns CDR1 SNHLY and CDR2 FYNNEI. The CDR3 sequence is CASRFGAPNQPQHF. The DNA for the CDR3 is TGTGCCAGCAGATTCGGGGCGCCTAATCAGCCCCAGCATTTT. Looking up the rest from reference TRBV2 and TRBJ1-5 gives the full variable domain: EPEVTQTPSHQVTQMGQEVILRCVPISNHLYFYWYRQILGQKVEFLVSFYNNEISEKSEIFDDQFSVERPDGSNFTLKIRSTKLEDSAMYFCASRFGAPNQPQHFGDGTRLSIL.

The chain is built from TRBV27 and TRBJ2-5; D may be TRBD2 (6 bases). The germline V gene encodes CDR1 MNHEY and CDR2 SMNVEV (reference sequence). Trimming stripped 6 bases from V and 3 bases from J, with 14 bases between. CDR3 length equals 14 residues. The CDR3: CASRALTGEETQYF. The CDR3 DNA reads TGTGCCAGCAGGGCTCTCACGGGGGAAGAGACCCAGTACTTC.

This chain uses TRBV15 with TRBJ1-1; D uncertain. The V gene lost 4 bases and the J gene lost 3 bases, with 15 bases spanning the gap. Germline assignment: CDR1 LNHNV and CDR2 YYDKDF (reference sequence). This CDR3 comprises 15 residues. The CDR3 reads CATSKSAGWDTEAFF. In DNA form, the CDR3 reads TGTGCCACCAGCAAAAGCGCGGGGTGGGACACTGAAGCTTTCTTT.